Listed here are 13 T cell receptor beta chains from one sample, sequenced in a study of CD8+ T cells in alopecia areata. RNA extraction and reverse transcription yielded cDNA as sequencing template. The data were produced by immunoSEQ multiplex PCR, yet TCRdb's version contains in-frame clones alone and is incomplete. The sample consists of fewer than 150,000 clones, under 40% of them appearing once. Sequences were obtained from CD4+ T cells sorted from blood. Receptors originate from a human donor with alopecia areata.

The chain couples TRBV29-1 to TRBJ2-1, with no clear D. This CDR3 has 13 residues. Germline V gene data show CDR1 as SQVTM and CDR2 as ANQGSEA. Deletions cut 1 base from V and 9 bases from J, with 13 bases between. In DNA, the CDR3 is TGCAGCGTTGAAGCCCGTGTTCGAGGTGAGCAGTTCTTC. It codes for CSVEARVRGEQFF.

This clone was counted once. V and J are TRBV5-4 and TRBJ2-7, with 10 bases fitting TRBD1. The V segment lost 4 bases and the J segment 7 bases; nucleotides outside the gene matches: 5. The V gene's germline CDR1 is SGHNT and CDR2 YYREEE (reference sequence). CDR3 length: 13 residues. The CDR3 coding sequence is TGTGCCAGCAGCCGACAGGGGGCGGATGAGCAGTACTTC. It specifies CASSRQGADEQYF.

This chain connects TRBV2 to TRBJ1-2; D gene uncertain. Germline V gene sequence: CDR1 SNHLY, CDR2 FYNNEI. The CDR3 is 13 residues long. With 6 bases removed from V and 2 bases from J, the gap between germline ends came to 10 bases. In DNA, the CDR3 is TGTGCCAGCAGCTATACAGTGAACTATGGCTACACCTTC. It specifies CASSYTVNYGYTF. Filled out from reference TRBV2 and TRBJ1-2, the complete variable domain reads EPEVTQTPSHQVTQMGQEVILRCVPISNHLYFYWYRQILGQKVEFLVSFYNNEISEKSEIFDDQFSVERPDGSNFTLKIRSTKLEDSAMYFCASSYTVNYGYTFGSGTRLTVV.

The CDR3 sequence: CAGGEVITSSGANVLTF. In DNA, the CDR3 is TGTGCCGGCGGGGAGGTGATCACGAGCTCTGGGGCCAACGTCCTGACTTTC. The chain is built from TRBV5-8 and TRBJ2-6, with D possibly matching TRBD2 (6 bases). Germline-derived CDR1 and CDR2 are SGHTS and YDEGEE. This CDR3 comprises 17 residues. Trimming stripped 10 bases from V and 0 bases from J, with 20 bases between.

J is TRBJ2-5 and V is TRBV30, with 7 bases matching TRBD2. V lost 4 bases to trimming and J lost 5 bases; unmatched junction nucleotides: 16. Germline CDR1 GTSNPN, CDR2 SVGIG (reference sequence). CDR3 length equals 16 residues. CDR3 sequence reads: CAWKSLAGGSRETQYF. The CDR3 nucleotides read TGTGCCTGGAAATCGTTGGCTGGCGGGAGCCGGGAGACCCAGTACTTC.

V and J are TRBV30 and TRBJ1-2; D gene uncertain. The V and J ends lost 4 bases and 7 bases respectively, with 10 bases between them. Germline loops: CDR1 GTSNPN, CDR2 SVGIG (reference sequence). This CDR3 region has 11 residues. In DNA form, the CDR3 reads TGTGCCTGGACGCCCATGGCTGGCTACACCTTC. The encoded protein is CAWTPMAGYTF.

A few counts support this clone. The chain joins TRBV29-1 to TRBJ1-1; maybe TRBD1 (6 bases). The CDR3 is 14 residues long. The germline V gene encodes CDR1 SQVTM and CDR2 ANQGSEA. Trimming cost V 6 bases and J 1 base, with 15 bases left between them. CDR3 region: CSVGSTGTNTEAFF. The CDR3 nucleotides read TGCAGCGTGGGATCCACAGGGACGAACACTGAAGCTTTCTTT.

CDR3 region: CASWAETTYNEQFF. The CDR3 coding sequence is TGTGCCAGCTGGGCTGAAACCACCTACAATGAGCAGTTCTTC. This sequence joins TRBV6-1 and TRBJ2-1; unclear D gene. The CDR3 covers 14 residues. Per the germline V gene, CDR1 is MNHNS and CDR2 is SASEGT. Deletions cut 8 bases from V and 2 bases from J, with 13 bases between.

This clone was seen a handful of times. The chain couples TRBV29-1 to TRBJ2-1; the match to TRBD2 covers 8 bases. The CDR3 extends over 14 amino acids. With V trimmed by 2 bases and J by 7 bases, 7 bases remained unmatched. The germline gives CDR1 SQVTM, CDR2 ANQGSEA. The CDR3 here is CSVERSGGPNEQFF. The CDR3 bases are TGCAGCGTTGAAAGGTCGGGAGGGCCTAATGAGCAGTTCTTC.

CDR3 sequence (DNA): TGTGCCAGCAGTCTACCGACAGGGGGCAGTGGCTACACCTTC. Protein product: CASSLPTGGSGYTF. The chain couples TRBV28 to TRBJ1-2; 10 bases are a match to TRBD1. V shed 5 bases, J shed 7 bases, and the junction held 7 bases outside the gene matches. Germline V gene lookup returns CDR1 MDHEN and CDR2 SYDVKM. The CDR3 sequence is 14 residues long.

The rearrangement links TRBV9 to TRBJ1-1; no clear D. Germline V gives CDR1 SGDLS, CDR2 YYNGEE. The CDR3 loop spans 13 amino acids. Trimming left V 0 bases short and J 2 bases short, with 5 bases between. CDR3 amino acids: CASSVEVNTEAFF. The CDR3 DNA reads as TGTGCCAGCAGCGTAGAGGTTAACACTGAAGCTTTCTTT.

This clone was counted a few times. The V gene is TRBV28, the J gene TRBJ1-2; D ambiguous. V gave up 3 bases and J gave up 2 bases, with 4 bases separating them. The CDR3 is made up of 12 amino acids. The V gene's germline CDR1 is MDHEN and CDR2 SYDVKM. The CDR3 is CASSFGNYGYTF. In DNA form, the CDR3 reads TGTGCCAGCAGTTTTGGGAACTATGGCTACACCTTC.

The rearrangement links TRBV20-1 to TRBJ1-1; unclear D gene. Trimming took off 2 bases at V and 8 bases at J, with 9 bases between the two ends. The V gene's germline CDR1 is DFQATT and CDR2 SNEGSKA (reference sequence). The CDR3 totals 11 residues. The CDR3 DNA reads as TGCAGTGCTAGACCCAGCCGAGAAGCTTTCTTT. This sequence encodes CSARPSREAFF.